This record covers a single T cell receptor (beta chain). No antigen is known for it. Measured with immunoSEQ multiplex PCR; TCRdb has only the in-frame clones, and not every one. The sample holds around 32,000 clones, 80% to 85% seen once. This sample is drawn from a study of T cells in narcolepsy. From germline, CDR1 is SEHNR and CDR2 FQNEAQ (reference sequence). With 5 bases removed from V and 0 bases from J, the gap between germline ends came to 14 bases. The length of the CDR3 is 16 residues. Whole-study results and caveats: Same-patient CSF and blood CD4+ T cell clonotypes included HCRT-specific and TRIB2-specific autoreactive ones.

Specimen: memory (CD45RA-) CD4+ T cells from blood. The clonotype comes from a human donor in good health. The rearrangement joins TRBV7-9 to TRBJ2-1; D is unresolved. The CDR3: CASSPHPRSSYNEQFF. The CDR3 coding sequence is TGTGCCAGCAGCCCTCACCCGCGTTCCTCCTACAATGAGCAGTTCTTC.